Below, one T cell receptor beta chain is given with its context. Antigen: not known. The treatment here: treatment-naive control, cytoreductive nephrectomy. Controls included a handful of female and about 12 male donors, resected 2011 to 2014. This entry belongs to a study of radiation and T cells in renal cell carcinoma. Study results and caveats: Tumor samples were small regions of approximately 1.1 g. Top 100 clonotypes averaged around 50% in irradiated versus roughly 43% in nephrectomy-only tumors. Irradiated tumors held more dominant CDR3 motifs than control tumors.

Using immunoSEQ multiplex PCR, the repertoire was profiled, and TCRdb retains in-frame clones only, with some absent. The sample yields 13,000 or so clones, approximately 68% seen once. This receptor was identified in a woman of 80 years or more with renal cell carcinoma. Sequenced here: tumor tissue, sampled from a patient whose treatment was nephrectomy without radiotherapy.

CDR3 in DNA: TGTGCCAGCAGCTTAGTCCCAGGGTGGAGCTATGGCTACACCTTC. Amino acids: CASSLVPGWSYGYTF. The J gene is TRBJ1-2, the V gene TRBV11-2, with D perhaps TRBD1 (5 bases). Germline V CDR1 and CDR2: SGHAT, FQNNGV. With 1 base removed from V and 4 bases from J, the gap between germline ends came to 13 bases. The CDR3 loop spans 15 amino acids.